The subject of this entry is one T cell receptor (beta chain). The clone's antigen remains unknown. An end of the junction differs from the germline gene, which may be a read error. These data belong to a study of T cell repertoires in cytomegalovirus infection (dated 2019 in TCRdb). The study in broad terms: Because public TCR beta signatures pointed to carriage of CMV infection together with the matching HLA type, the HLA type of each donor mattered for the analysis.

Study-wide conclusions, independent of this receptor: The ex vivo response was dominated by HLA-C-restricted CMV-specific TCR beta clonotypes, which also provided the single most frequent clonotype in two of eight donors. In both this cohort and an independent roughly 350-donor cohort, the cumulative frequency of public TCR beta family members distinguished carriers of CMV infection plus the relevant HLA type.

Sequencing relied on an Illumina HiSeq 1500. The raw public data were reprocessed by TCRdb itself: fastp quality trimming at Q25, MiXCR clonotype calling, in-frame beta chains only. Each entry is one CDR3 protein sequence, shown with its most common DNA and genes. This sample gives around 740,000 distinct CDR3 sequences in total; 35% of them show up just once. The ten most abundant clones make up around 2.8% of the sample. CDR1 and CDR2 (MNHNY, SVGAGI) derive from the germline V gene (reference sequence). Taken from cysteine to phenylalanine, the CDR3 has 14 residues. Only the CDR3 DNA is retained, 42 bases long and in frame from the first base.

The chain is assembled from TRBV6-6 and TRBJ2-7, with 9 central nucleotides matching TRBD1. The TCR comes from a human donor in good health (CMV status not recorded). Some clones in this sample may be carry-over from other donors' samples. The sample comprised PBMCs. The CDR3 protein is CASSSQGAPYEKYF. In nucleotide form, the sequence is TGTGCAAGCAGTTCACAGGGGGCCCCCTACGAGAAGTACTTC.